These 32 T cell receptor beta chains originate from one sample sequenced in a study of control samples from healthy donors and cancer patients. The method was immunoSEQ multiplex PCR; TCRdb's version includes in-frame clones alone and lacks a portion of them. The sample consists of approximately 110,000 clones, about 89% of them appearing once. Sequencing was done on a sample of blood. These receptors were collected from a woman in her 50s in good health.

The chain uses TRBV6-5 and TRBJ1-1; D is ambiguous. Germline CDR1 reads MNHEY; CDR2 reads SVGAGI. The CDR3 totals 14 residues. Trimming stripped 3 bases from V and 1 base from J, with 9 bases between. The CDR3 nucleotides are TGTGCCAGCAGTTATGGGCAGAGGAACACTGAAGCTTTCTTT. This gives the protein CASSYGQRNTEAFF.

The chain is built from TRBV24-1 and TRBJ2-1; the D is unclear. V dropped 3 bases and J dropped 10 bases, with 6 bases sitting between them. CDR1 is KGHDR and CDR2 is SFDVKD in the germline V gene. The CDR3 is 11 residues long. The CDR3 is CATSDLTEQFF. The CDR3 DNA follows: TGTGCCACCAGTGATCTGACGGAGCAGTTCTTC.

J is TRBJ1-1 and V is TRBV6-1; 11 nucleotides line up with TRBD1. CDR3 length equals 16 residues. V trimming: 3 bases; J trimming: 6 bases; junction bases outside the gene matches: 9. The germline V gene encodes CDR1 MNHNS and CDR2 SASEGT. The CDR3 protein is CASSEGTGGFAAEAFF. As DNA, the CDR3 is TGTGCCAGCAGTGAGGGGACAGGGGGGTTCGCTGCTGAAGCTTTCTTT.

The chain couples TRBV2 to TRBJ1-2, with D unresolved. CDR1 and CDR2 from the germline V gene are SNHLY and FYNNEI. The CDR3 consists of 13 residues. V gave up 3 bases and J gave up 14 bases, with 19 bases separating them. CDR3: CASSEEVGQHGTF. CDR3 bases: TGTGCCAGCAGTGAGGAGGTTGGGCAACATGGGACCTTC.

This clone occurred a few times. This chain connects TRBV6-2 or TRBV6-3 to TRBJ1-5; D is ambiguous. This CDR3 is built from 15 residues. V lost 2 bases, J lost 6 bases, and 14 bases lay in between. The V gene's germline CDR1 is MNHEY and CDR2 SVGEGT. The CDR3 nucleotides are TGTGCCAGCAGTTACGGGAGGTGGTCAGGTCAGCCCCAGCATTTT. As protein: CASSYGRWSGQPQHF.

Only one count was recorded for this clone. The chain recombines TRBV19 with TRBJ2-7, with 7 bases that match TRBD1. CDR1 and CDR2 (germline): LNHDA, SQIVND (reference sequence). This CDR3 is 14 amino acids long. V lost 9 bases, J lost 3 bases, and 11 bases stayed unmatched. CDR3 bases: TGTGCCAGCAGTTGGTCCAGGGGGTACTACGAGCAGTACTTC. Encoded protein: CASSWSRGYYEQYF.

The CDR3 nucleotides read TGCAGCGTCACCGGGGACTTCCAAGAGACCCAGTACTTC. Its protein is CSVTGDFQETQYF. V gene TRBV29-1 combines with J gene TRBJ2-5, with TRBD2 as a possible D gene (6 bases). The V gene's germline CDR1 is SQVTM and CDR2 ANQGSEA. This CDR3 spans 13 amino acids. V was pared by 6 bases and J by 1 base, with 12 bases between.

In its sample, this clone was seen a few times. Other DNA sequences of this sample code for an identical CDR3. This chain links TRBV10-3 with TRBJ1-6, with TRBD1 identical over 9 bases. The junction had 7 bases not matched to a gene; V was cut back by 6 bases and J by 7 bases. Germline assignment: CDR1 ENHRY and CDR2 SYGVKD. This CDR3 has 15 residues. For the CDR3, the DNA is TGTGCCATCAGGAGGACAGGGGAGGACAATTCACCCCTCCACTTT. Encoded protein: CAIRRTGEDNSPLHF.

This chain links TRBV19 with TRBJ2-3, with 13 bases aligning to TRBD2. The CDR3 covers 16 residues. The trim removed 4 bases at V and 2 bases at J, leaving 3 bases unmatched. Germline lookup yields CDR1 LNHDA and CDR2 SQIVND (reference sequence). For the CDR3, the DNA is TGTGCCAGTAGTAGACTAGCGGGGGGCTACACAGATACGCAGTATTTT. Its translation: CASSRLAGGYTDTQYF.

The chain links TRBV6-5 to TRBJ2-7, with D tentatively TRBD2 (6 bases). The germline V gene has CDR1 MNHEY and CDR2 SVGAGI. Trimming took 7 bases from V and 1 from J, leaving 11 bases between them. The CDR3 loop spans 13 amino acids. The CDR3 reads CASTRRGSYEQYV. The CDR3, as DNA: TGTGCCAGCACCCGACGGGGGTCCTACGAGCAGTACGTC.

This clone has just a few counts. This chain joins TRBV6-5 and TRBJ2-2; D uncertain. CDR3 length: 12 amino acids. V lost 2 bases and J lost 2, with 0 bases in between. The germline gives CDR1 MNHEY, CDR2 SVGAGI. The chain's CDR3 is CASSYNTGELFF. CDR3 DNA sequence: TGTGCCAGCAGTTACAACACCGGGGAGCTGTTTTTT.

In its sample, this clone was seen a few times. The V gene is TRBV7-9, the J gene TRBJ1-1; 7 nucleotides align to TRBD1. The CDR3 is made up of 17 amino acids. The V gene's germline CDR1 is SEHNR and CDR2 FQNEAQ (reference sequence). After removal of 0 bases from V and 1 base from J, the junction contained 8 bases not matched to a gene. CDR3 sequence reads: CASSLAKQGRSNTEAFF. In DNA, the CDR3 is TGTGCCAGCAGCTTAGCCAAACAGGGGCGATCGAACACTGAAGCTTTCTTT.

The chain employs TRBV9 and TRBJ2-7; perhaps D is TRBD1 or TRBD2 (6 bases each). V lost 0 bases to trimming and J lost 3 bases, with 13 bases between them. There are 15 residues in the CDR3. CDR1 and CDR2 from the germline V gene are SGDLS and YYNGEE. The CDR3, as DNA: TGTGCCAGCAGCGTAGCCCCCGAGGGGGGCTACGAGCAGTACTTC. It codes for CASSVAPEGGYEQYF.

The V and J genes are TRBV13 and TRBJ1-1; 7 bases match TRBD1. The CDR3 is made up of 15 amino acids. Looked up from germline, CDR1 is PRHDT and CDR2 is FYEKMQ (reference sequence). V dropped 4 bases and J dropped 5; count of bases not matched to a gene: 10. CDR3 in DNA: TGTGCCAGCAGCTCCGCCCCGACAGGGACTACTGAAGCTTTCTTT. This codes for CASSSAPTGTTEAFF. The complete variable domain, with remaining parts taken from reference TRBV13 and TRBJ1-1, reads AAGVIQSPRHLIKEKRETATLKCYPIPRHDTVYWYQQGPGQDPQFLISFYEKMQSDKGSIPDRFSAQQFSDYHSELNMSSLELGDSALYFCASSSAPTGTTEAFFGQGTRLTVV.

This clone was recorded only once. This chain links TRBV12-3 or TRBV12-4 with TRBJ2-1, with no clear D. The CDR3 loop spans 13 amino acids. Trimming pared 3 bases from V and 6 bases from J, leaving 9 bases between. The CDR3 nucleotides read TGTGCCAGCAGTTTCGGCAGCTCCAATGAGCAGTTCTTC. As protein: CASSFGSSNEQFF.

This chain connects TRBV4-1 to TRBJ2-5, with D uncertain. Germline lookup yields CDR1 MGHRA and CDR2 YSYEKL. The CDR3 loop spans 15 amino acids. V was clipped by 1 base and J by 5 bases, with 14 bases between them. The CDR3: CASSQVLGEGETQYF. DNA for the CDR3: TGCGCCAGCAGCCAAGTCCTTGGAGAAGGGGAGACCCAGTACTTC.

The CDR3 DNA reads TGTGCCAGCAGCTTAGCTATCGGCACTGAAGCTTTCTTT. Residues: CASSLAIGTEAFF. This sequence joins TRBV7-9 and TRBJ1-1; D call uncertain. The CDR3 has 13 amino acids. V was cut by 0 bases and J by 4 bases, with 6 bases left in between. Germline values: CDR1 SEHNR, CDR2 FQNEAQ (reference sequence).

This clone was counted a few times. The chain uses TRBV5-6 and TRBJ1-4; 12 nucleotides match TRBD1. In germline, CDR1 is SGHDT, CDR2 YYEEEE. This CDR3 has 15 amino acids. V lost 6 bases and J lost 16; bases outside the gene matches: 16. The DNA for the CDR3 is TGTGCCAGCACCGATGGGGGGGACAGGGGGCCGCCAAGGTTTTTT. Residues: CASTDGGDRGPPRFF.

The chain uses TRBV7-2 and TRBJ1-1; tentatively, D is TRBD1 (5 bases). CDR3 length equals 13 residues. Germline V CDR1 and CDR2: SGHTA, FQGNSA. Deletions cut 6 bases from V and 4 bases from J, with 12 bases between. CDR3 protein: CASRRDLRTEAFF. In DNA form, the CDR3 reads TGTGCCAGCAGACGGGACCTCCGCACTGAAGCTTTCTTT.

The V call is TRBV5-1, the J call TRBJ2-7; a possible D gene is TRBD2 (5 bases). V was pared by 4 bases and J by 2 bases, with 10 bases between. The CDR3 covers 13 residues. CDR1 is SGHRS, CDR2 YFSETQ, per germline. The CDR3 DNA reads as TGCGCCAGCAGCCTAGGGAGCACCTACGAGCAGTACTTC. Translated: CASSLGSTYEQYF.

The chain joins TRBV6-5 to TRBJ1-1; a weak D match, TRBD1 (6 bases). Germline V gene sequence: CDR1 MNHEY, CDR2 SVGAGI. The CDR3 contains 14 residues. Deletions cut 7 bases from V and 4 bases from J, with 16 bases between. The CDR3 loop reads CASNQQGVRTEAFF. The CDR3 DNA is TGTGCCAGCAATCAACAGGGTGTACGCACTGAAGCTTTCTTT.

The CDR3 loop is CASTLTGTAGPYNEQFF. In nucleotides, the CDR3 is TGTGCCAGTACCTTGACGGGGACGGCGGGTCCCTACAATGAGCAGTTCTTC. The chain joins TRBV27 to TRBJ2-1; perhaps D is TRBD1 or TRBD2 (5 bases each). CDR1 and CDR2 from the germline V gene are MNHEY and SMNVEV (reference sequence). Between the trimmed V and J ends, which lost 9 bases and 2 bases, there was a span of 23 bases. CDR3 length equals 17 residues.

The CDR3, as DNA: TGTGCCAGCAGCGACGCCGGGGGCAAAGAGACCCAGTACTTC. Its protein product is CASSDAGGKETQYF. V and J are TRBV11-2 and TRBJ2-5, with D perhaps matching TRBD1 or TRBD2 (6 bases each). V shed 5 bases and J shed 3 bases, with 13 bases lying between them. This CDR3 is 14 amino acids long. The V gene's germline CDR1 is SGHAT and CDR2 FQNNGV.

To note about this clone: The sample carries other DNA sequences with the same CDR3. V usage is TRBV27 and J usage is TRBJ2-3, with D uncertain. CDR3 size: 12 residues. Germline V gives CDR1 MNHEY, CDR2 SMNVEV (reference sequence). V lost 5 bases and J lost 0, with 3 bases in between. CDR3 DNA sequence: TGTGCCAGCAGTCCAAGCACAGATACGCAGTATTTT. It yields the protein CASSPSTDTQYF.

The chain has TRBV7-2 and TRBJ1-6; D ambiguous. CDR1 and CDR2 (germline): SGHTA, FQGNSA. V was shortened by 5 bases and J by 7 bases, with 18 bases between the two germline ends. This CDR3 is 16 amino acids long. The CDR3 here is CASSPQNPGYNSPLHF. In nucleotides, the CDR3 is TGTGCCAGCAGCCCCCAGAATCCGGGCTACAATTCACCCCTCCACTTT.

This clone was seen more than once but under ten times. The V gene is TRBV19, the J gene TRBJ2-2; 10 bases are a match to TRBD2. Germline assignment: CDR1 LNHDA and CDR2 SQIVND (reference sequence). This CDR3 is built from 16 residues. Losses at the gene ends were 3 bases for V and 2 bases for J; bases not matched to a gene: 3. Here the CDR3 DNA reads TGTGCCAGTAGTATCACTAGCGGGGCTAACACCGGGGAGCTGTTTTTT. Its translation is CASSITSGANTGELFF.

The rearrangement joins TRBV7-2 to TRBJ1-3, with a weak D call TRBD1 (5 bases). The V gene's germline CDR1 is SGHTA and CDR2 FQGNSA. This CDR3 has 16 amino acids. Trimming cost V 1 base and J 4 bases, with 14 bases left between them. DNA of the CDR3: TGTGCCAGCAGCTTAGGGGGCCCAGCGGGCGGAAACACCATATATTTT. Translation: CASSLGGPAGGNTIYF.

A few counts support this clone. The CDR3 bases are TGCGCCAGCAGTGATCTGGACGCAAAGCAGTTCTTC. Its translation: CASSDLDAKQFF. The V call is TRBV10-1, the J call TRBJ2-1; D gene ambiguous. Trimming cost V 3 bases and J 11 bases, with 11 bases left between them. Germline loops: CDR1 WNHNN, CDR2 SYGVQD (reference sequence). There are 12 residues in the CDR3.

J is TRBJ1-4 and V is TRBV7-2, with 9 bases aligning to TRBD1. In germline, CDR1 is SGHTA, CDR2 FQGNSA. V shed 0 bases and J 4 bases; nucleotides not matched to a gene: 12. The CDR3 is 19 residues long. CDR3 coding DNA: TGTGCCAGCAGCTTAGCTTCAGGGGTGACAGGGGGGTATAATGAAAAACTGTTTTTT. Amino acids: CASSLASGVTGGYNEKLFF.

The V gene is TRBV19, the J gene TRBJ1-5; 8 nucleotides match TRBD1. The CDR3 is 16 amino acids. In germline, CDR1 is LNHDA, CDR2 SQIVND (reference sequence). After removal of 5 bases from V and 3 bases from J, the junction contained 9 bases not matched to a gene. DNA for the CDR3: TGTGCCAGTAGTCCTTCCACAGGGGGTATCAATCAGCCCCAGCATTTT. Protein sequence: CASSPSTGGINQPQHF.

The rearrangement links TRBV6-5 to TRBJ2-1, with TRBD1 matching over 7 bases. CDR1 is MNHEY and CDR2 is SVGAGI in the germline V gene. Unmatched junction bases numbered 11, after V lost 4 bases and J lost 11 bases. The CDR3 runs to 14 residues. CDR3 sequence reads: CASSLTGTDVKQFF. The CDR3 region has the DNA TGTGCCAGCAGTTTAACCGGGACAGATGTTAAGCAGTTCTTC.

The chain combines TRBV11-2 with TRBJ1-6; no reliable D call. The CDR3 covers 16 residues. Germline CDR1 is SGHAT and CDR2 is FQNNGV. The V gene lost 0 bases and the J gene lost 8 bases, with 14 bases spanning the gap. The chain's CDR3 is CASSLDLGWTHSPLHF. The CDR3 coding sequence is TGTGCCAGCAGCTTAGATCTAGGGTGGACTCATTCACCCCTCCACTTT. The full variable domain, rest sourced from reference TRBV11-2 and TRBJ1-6, is EAGVAQSPRYKIIEKRQSVAFWCNPISGHATLYWYQQILGQGPKLLIQFQNNGVVDDSQLPKDRFSAERLKGVDSTLKIQPAKLEDSAVYLCASSLDLGWTHSPLHFGNGTRLTVT.